This T cell receptor (beta chain) was captured in a study of glioma-infiltrating T cells (dated by TCRdb to about 2016). Background on the whole study: Low-grade gliomas were WHO grade II oligodendrogliomas or astrocytomas, and glioblastomas were WHO grade IV tumors sampled at initial rather than recurrent diagnosis. Dexamethasone was administered to glioma patients for six or fewer days before surgery. To gauge divergence between tissue and blood T-cell populations, every tissue-infiltrating repertoire was compared against the peripheral blood repertoire from the same patient. Three low-grade glioma patients, roughly eight primary glioblastoma patients, and three non-glioma patients who contributed non-neoplastic brain tissue made up the paired cohort. For blood libraries, the target was roughly 4- to 11-fold sequencing coverage of some 1 million peripheral T cells. The study sequenced TCR alpha- and beta-chain repertoires from glioma tissue, from non-neoplastic brain tissue and from matched peripheral blood mononuclear cells.

Points on this clonotype: Its recognized antigen is unknown. Base qualities are not provided; no much larger clone lies one nucleotide away.

The investigation overall reported the following: Group comparisons rested on small numbers: three non-neoplastic, three low-grade glioma and several glioblastoma patients. Patients with low tissue-blood divergence were marked by a signature set of shared blood CDR3 motifs, and that set was depleted in highly divergent patients. In non-neoplastic patients, VJ-independent divergence between tissue and blood fell below expectation, whereas in all gliomas, and especially in low-grade gliomas, the divergence rose above expectation. Tissue and blood shared very few CDR3 sequences, a result attributed to high CDR3 diversity and limited sampling.

Immediately after resection, surgical brain or tumor specimens were cryofrozen in liquid nitrogen, and peripheral blood cells were collected at the same time. The CDR3, cysteine through phenylalanine, is 17 amino acids long. Left in the record is the CDR3 DNA by itself, 51 bases read in frame from the first base. V is trimmed back by 3 bases and J by 1 base, and the junction contains 9 bases that no gene match accounts for. The germline V gene provides CDR1 LGHNA and CDR2 YSLEER. TCR alpha and beta CDR3 regions were amplified with the iRepertoire nested amplicon-rescue multiplex PCR (arm-PCR) platform from RNA. The input for one-step reverse transcription and amplification was roughly 100-450 ng of either tissue mRNA or PBMC total RNA. After bead purification, a secondary multiplex PCR added Illumina adapters, and libraries were gel-purified between 200 and 400 bp. Demultiplexing relied on internal 6-nucleotide barcodes carried by the libraries. Libraries were sequenced on an Illumina MiSeq with 2x220 or 2x250 nucleotide paired-end reads. The study's processing was this. Paired reads were merged using FLASH 1.2.11 and aligned with BWA-MEM to the GRCh37 human genome, and TRA and TRB reads were then extracted. V and J assignment used an IMGT-derived reference of cassette sequences and CDR3 motifs that included pseudogenes. Reads were translated in three frames, and productive CDR3s were defined by a C…FGXG motif without stop codons. A clonotype was defined as a unique combination of a V-J cassette pair and a CDR3 amino acid sequence. Reads were filtered by Hamming distance, thresholded by each sample's sequence error rate in mapped regions. TCRdb reprocessing: public reads trimmed at Q25 with fastp, clones called with MiXCR, in-frame beta chains kept. Every entry covers one CDR3 protein and lists the most common genes and DNA from its rows. Here the V and J calls rest on TCRdb's processing, not on the authors' analysis. Recorded for this sample are about 380,000 distinct CDR3 sequences; 41% of them occurred a single time. About 12% of the sample is taken by the ten largest.

The specimen sequenced was glioma tissue, nonneoplastic brain tissue, or PBMCs (not recorded which). The chain is assembled from TRBV4-3 and TRBJ2-3, and TRBD1 aligns with 8 junction nucleotides. The clonotype was recovered from a human donor with low-grade glioma or glioblastoma, undergoing nonglioma brain surgery, or in good health (not recorded which). The nucleotide sequence is TGCGCCAGCAGCCAGCAGACGACAGGGGCCGGCACAGATACGCAGTATTTT. This gives the protein CASSQQTTGAGTDTQYF.